This TCR beta chain was documented in a study of PD-1 blockade in classical Hodgkin lymphoma. Brentuximab vedotin exposure varied, and every patient relapsed after autologous stem cell transplantation. Best response was recorded as complete response, partial response or progressive disease. The CDR3 spans 18 residues. With V trimmed by 5 bases and J by 4 bases, 17 bases remained unmatched. Germline-derived CDR1 and CDR2 are LGHNA and YSLEER. Clones were read by immunoSEQ multiplex PCR, and TCRdb kept only the in-frame ones, dropping some. The table shows around 19,000 clones, with about nine tenths occurring only once.

This material consisted of peripheral blood mononuclear cells (PBMCs), taken before the second cycle of nivolumab. The TCR was taken from a human donor with classical Hodgkin lymphoma. V is TRBV4-3 and J is TRBJ2-3; TRBD2 agrees at 8 bases. The CDR3 is CASSSAAPGLVGADTQYF. The CDR3 nucleotides are TGCGCCAGCAGCTCTGCGGCTCCGGGACTAGTGGGGGCAGATACGCAGTATTTT.